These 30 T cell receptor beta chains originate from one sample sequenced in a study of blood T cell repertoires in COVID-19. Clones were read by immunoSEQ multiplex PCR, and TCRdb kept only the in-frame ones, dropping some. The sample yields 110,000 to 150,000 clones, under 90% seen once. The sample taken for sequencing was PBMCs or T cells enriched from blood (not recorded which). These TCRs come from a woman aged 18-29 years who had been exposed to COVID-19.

The CDR3 DNA reads TGTGCCAGTAGTATTAGCGGACTCGGCAATCAGCCCCAGCATTTT. This codes for CASSISGLGNQPQHF. J is TRBJ1-5 and V is TRBV19; D is unclear. Germline loops: CDR1 LNHDA, CDR2 SQIVND (reference sequence). CDR3 length: 15 residues. Trimming removed 3 bases at V and 2 bases at J, with 11 bases between.

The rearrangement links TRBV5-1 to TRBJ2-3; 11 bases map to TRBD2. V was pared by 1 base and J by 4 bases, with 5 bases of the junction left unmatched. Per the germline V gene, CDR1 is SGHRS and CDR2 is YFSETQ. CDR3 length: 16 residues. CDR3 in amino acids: CASSLTSGRLSDTQYF. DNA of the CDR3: TGCGCCAGCAGCTTGACTAGCGGGAGATTGTCAGATACGCAGTATTTT.

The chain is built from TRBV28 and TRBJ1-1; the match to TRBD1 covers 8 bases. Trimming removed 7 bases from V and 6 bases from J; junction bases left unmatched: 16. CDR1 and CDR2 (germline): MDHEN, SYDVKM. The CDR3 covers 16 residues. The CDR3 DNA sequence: TGTGCCAGCACCCTAGGGCAGGGGGCGCCGGTTCCTGAAGCTTTCTTT. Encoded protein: CASTLGQGAPVPEAFF.

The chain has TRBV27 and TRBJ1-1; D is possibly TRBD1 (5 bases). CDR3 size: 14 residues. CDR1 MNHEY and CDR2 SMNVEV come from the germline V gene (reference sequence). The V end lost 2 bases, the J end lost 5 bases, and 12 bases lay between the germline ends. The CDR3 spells CASSLQGRRTEAFF. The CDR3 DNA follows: TGTGCCAGCAGTTTACAGGGCCGAAGAACTGAAGCTTTCTTT.

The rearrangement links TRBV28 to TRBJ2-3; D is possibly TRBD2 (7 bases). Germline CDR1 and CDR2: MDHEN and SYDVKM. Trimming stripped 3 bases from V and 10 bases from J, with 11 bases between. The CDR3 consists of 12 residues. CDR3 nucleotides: TGTGCCAGCAGTTTTGGGGGGGCGTCGCAGTATTTT. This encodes CASSFGGASQYF.

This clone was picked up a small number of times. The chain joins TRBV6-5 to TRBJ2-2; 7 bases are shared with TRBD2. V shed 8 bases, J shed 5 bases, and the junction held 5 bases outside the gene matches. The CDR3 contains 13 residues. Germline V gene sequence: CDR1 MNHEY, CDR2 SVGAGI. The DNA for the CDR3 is TGTGCCAGCGTAGCGGGCATTACCGGGGAGCTGTTTTTT. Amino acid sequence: CASVAGITGELFF.

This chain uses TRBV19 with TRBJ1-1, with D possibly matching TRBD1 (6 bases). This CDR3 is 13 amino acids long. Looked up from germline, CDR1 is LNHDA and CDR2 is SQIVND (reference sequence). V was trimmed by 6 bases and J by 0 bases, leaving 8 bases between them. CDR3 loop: CASRDSLNTEAFF. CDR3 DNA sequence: TGTGCCAGTAGGGACAGCTTGAACACTGAAGCTTTCTTT.

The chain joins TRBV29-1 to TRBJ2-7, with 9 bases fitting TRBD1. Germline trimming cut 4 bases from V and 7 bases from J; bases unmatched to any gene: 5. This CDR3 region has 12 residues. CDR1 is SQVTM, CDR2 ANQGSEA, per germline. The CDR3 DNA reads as TGCAGCGTTGTTGGACAGGGGAAGGAGCAGTACTTC. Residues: CSVVGQGKEQYF.

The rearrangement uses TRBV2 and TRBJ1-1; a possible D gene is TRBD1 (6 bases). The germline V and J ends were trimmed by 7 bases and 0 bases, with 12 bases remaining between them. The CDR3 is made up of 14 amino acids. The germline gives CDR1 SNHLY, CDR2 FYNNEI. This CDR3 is CASKLRGLNTEAFF. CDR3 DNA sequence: TGTGCCAGCAAACTGAGGGGGTTGAACACTGAAGCTTTCTTT.

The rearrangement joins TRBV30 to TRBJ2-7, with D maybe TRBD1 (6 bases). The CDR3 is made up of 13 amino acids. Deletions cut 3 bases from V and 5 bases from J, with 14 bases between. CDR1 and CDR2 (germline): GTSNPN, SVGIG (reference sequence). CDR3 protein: CAWRPRDIHEQYF. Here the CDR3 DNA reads TGTGCCTGGAGACCCCGGGACATCCACGAGCAGTACTTC.

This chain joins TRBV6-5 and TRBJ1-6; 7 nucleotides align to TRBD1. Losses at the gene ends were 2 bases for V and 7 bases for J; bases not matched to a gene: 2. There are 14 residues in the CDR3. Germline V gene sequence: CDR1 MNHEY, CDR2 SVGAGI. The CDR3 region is CASSYVTGNSPLHF. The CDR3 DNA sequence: TGTGCCAGCAGTTACGTGACAGGGAATTCACCCCTCCACTTT.

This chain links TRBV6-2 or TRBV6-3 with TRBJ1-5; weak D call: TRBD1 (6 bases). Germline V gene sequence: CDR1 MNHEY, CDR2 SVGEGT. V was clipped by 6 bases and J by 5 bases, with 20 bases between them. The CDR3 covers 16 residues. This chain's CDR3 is CASSRKTGSSDQPQHF. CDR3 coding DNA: TGTGCCAGCAGCCGAAAGACAGGTAGTAGTGATCAGCCCCAGCATTTT.

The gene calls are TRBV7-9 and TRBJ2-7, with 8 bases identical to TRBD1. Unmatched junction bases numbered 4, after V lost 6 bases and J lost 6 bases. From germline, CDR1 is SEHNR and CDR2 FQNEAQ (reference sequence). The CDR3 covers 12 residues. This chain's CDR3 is CASRDREREQYF. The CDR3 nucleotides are TGTGCCAGCAGGGACAGGGAACGCGAGCAGTACTTC.

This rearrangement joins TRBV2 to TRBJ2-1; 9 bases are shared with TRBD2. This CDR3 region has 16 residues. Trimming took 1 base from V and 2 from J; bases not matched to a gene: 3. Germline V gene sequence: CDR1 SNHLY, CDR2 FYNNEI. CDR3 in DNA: TGTGCCAGCAGTGAAGGGGGCGGGAGGGCCTACAATGAGCAGTTCTTC. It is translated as CASSEGGGRAYNEQFF. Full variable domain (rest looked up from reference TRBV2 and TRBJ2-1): EPEVTQTPSHQVTQMGQEVILRCVPISNHLYFYWYRQILGQKVEFLVSFYNNEISEKSEIFDDQFSVERPDGSNFTLKIRSTKLEDSAMYFCASSEGGGRAYNEQFFGPGTRLTVL.

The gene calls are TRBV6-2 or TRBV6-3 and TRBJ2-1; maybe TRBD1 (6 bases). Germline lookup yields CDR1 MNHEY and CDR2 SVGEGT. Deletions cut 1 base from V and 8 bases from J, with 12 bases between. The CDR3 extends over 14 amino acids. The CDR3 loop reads CASSYYRVSHEQFF. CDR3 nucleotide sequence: TGTGCCAGCAGTTACTACAGGGTCAGCCATGAGCAGTTCTTC.

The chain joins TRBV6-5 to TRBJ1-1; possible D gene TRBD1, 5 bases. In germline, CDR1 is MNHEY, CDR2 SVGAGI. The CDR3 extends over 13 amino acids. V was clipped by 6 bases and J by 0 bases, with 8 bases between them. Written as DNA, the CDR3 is TGTGCCAGCAGCGGGGGGATGAACACTGAAGCTTTCTTT. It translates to CASSGGMNTEAFF.

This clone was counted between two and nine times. CDR3 loop: CASRKQGSNYGYTF. CDR3 coding DNA: TGTGCCAGCAGAAAACAGGGTTCAAACTATGGCTACACCTTC. The V gene is TRBV28, the J gene TRBJ1-2, with D maybe TRBD1 (6 bases). V lost 6 bases, J lost 2 bases, and 13 bases lay in between. Germline V gene lookup returns CDR1 MDHEN and CDR2 SYDVKM. The CDR3 runs 14 residues.

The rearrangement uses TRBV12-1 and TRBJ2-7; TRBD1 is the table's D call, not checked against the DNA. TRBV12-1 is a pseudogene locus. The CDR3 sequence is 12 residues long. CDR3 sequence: CASSFSHYEQYF. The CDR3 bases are TGTGCCAGCAGCTTTTCCCACTACGAGCAGTACTTC.

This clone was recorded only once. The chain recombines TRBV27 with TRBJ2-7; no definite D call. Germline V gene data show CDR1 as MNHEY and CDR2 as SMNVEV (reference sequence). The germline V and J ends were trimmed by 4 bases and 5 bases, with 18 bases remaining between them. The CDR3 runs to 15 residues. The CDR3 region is CASSSIITRGNEQYF. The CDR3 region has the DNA TGTGCCAGCAGTTCGATAATTACCCGAGGAAACGAGCAGTACTTC.

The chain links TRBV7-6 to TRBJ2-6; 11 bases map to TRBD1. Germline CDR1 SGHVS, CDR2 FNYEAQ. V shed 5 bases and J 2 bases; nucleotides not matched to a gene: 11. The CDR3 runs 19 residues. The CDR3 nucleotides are TGTGCCAGCAGCCCCATGCACGGGACAGGGGGTGCTGGGGCCAACGTCCTGACTTTC. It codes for CASSPMHGTGGAGANVLTF.

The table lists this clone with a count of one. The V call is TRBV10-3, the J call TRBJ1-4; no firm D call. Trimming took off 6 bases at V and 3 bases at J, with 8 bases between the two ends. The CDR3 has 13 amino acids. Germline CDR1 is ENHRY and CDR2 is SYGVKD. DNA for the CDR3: TGTGCCATCAGCTTCACGGCTAATGAAAAACTGTTTTTT. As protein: CAISFTANEKLFF.

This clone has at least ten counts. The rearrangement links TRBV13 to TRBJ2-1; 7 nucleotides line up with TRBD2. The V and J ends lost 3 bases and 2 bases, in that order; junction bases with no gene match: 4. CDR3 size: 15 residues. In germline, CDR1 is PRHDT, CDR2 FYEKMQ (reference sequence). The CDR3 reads CASSLERDPYNEQFF. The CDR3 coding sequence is TGTGCCAGCAGCTTGGAGCGGGATCCCTACAATGAGCAGTTCTTC.

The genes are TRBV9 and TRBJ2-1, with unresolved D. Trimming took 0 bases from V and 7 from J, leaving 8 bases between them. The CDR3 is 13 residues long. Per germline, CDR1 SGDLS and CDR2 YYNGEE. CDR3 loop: CASSVGVVNEQFF. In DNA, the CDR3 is TGTGCCAGCAGCGTAGGCGTGGTAAATGAGCAGTTCTTC.

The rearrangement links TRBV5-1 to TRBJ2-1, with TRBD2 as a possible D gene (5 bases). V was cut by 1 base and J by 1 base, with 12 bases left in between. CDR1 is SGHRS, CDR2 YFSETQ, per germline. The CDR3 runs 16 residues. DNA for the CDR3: TGCGCCAGCAGCTTGTATAGGACTTCATCCTACAATGAGCAGTTCTTC. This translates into CASSLYRTSSYNEQFF.

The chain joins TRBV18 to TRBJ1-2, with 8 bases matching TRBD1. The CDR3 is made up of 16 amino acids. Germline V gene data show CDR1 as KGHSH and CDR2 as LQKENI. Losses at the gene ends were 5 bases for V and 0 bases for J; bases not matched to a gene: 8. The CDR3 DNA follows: TGTGCCAGCTCAGAACAAACAGGGGGTGCTAACTATGGCTACACCTTC. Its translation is CASSEQTGGANYGYTF.

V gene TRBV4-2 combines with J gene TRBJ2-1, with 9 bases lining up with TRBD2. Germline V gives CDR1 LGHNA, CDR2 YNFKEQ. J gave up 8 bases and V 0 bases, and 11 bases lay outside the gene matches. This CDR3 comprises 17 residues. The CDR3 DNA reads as TGTGCCAGCAGCCAAGATTGGCTAGCGGGACCCTTCTATGAGCAGTTCTTC. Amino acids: CASSQDWLAGPFYEQFF.

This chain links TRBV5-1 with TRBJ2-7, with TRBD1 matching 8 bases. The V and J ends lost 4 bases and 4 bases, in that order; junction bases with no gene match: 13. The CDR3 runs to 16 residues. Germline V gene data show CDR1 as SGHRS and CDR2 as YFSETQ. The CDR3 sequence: CASSMARTGIPYEQYF. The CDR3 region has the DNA TGCGCCAGCAGCATGGCCCGGACAGGGATTCCATACGAGCAGTACTTC.

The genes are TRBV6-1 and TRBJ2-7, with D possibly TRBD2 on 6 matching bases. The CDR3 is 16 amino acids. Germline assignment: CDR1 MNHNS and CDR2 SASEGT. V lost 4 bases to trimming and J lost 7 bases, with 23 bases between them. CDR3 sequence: CASSGETSGPLVEQYF. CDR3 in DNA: TGTGCCAGCAGTGGAGAGACTAGTGGCCCCCTAGTAGAGCAGTACTTC.

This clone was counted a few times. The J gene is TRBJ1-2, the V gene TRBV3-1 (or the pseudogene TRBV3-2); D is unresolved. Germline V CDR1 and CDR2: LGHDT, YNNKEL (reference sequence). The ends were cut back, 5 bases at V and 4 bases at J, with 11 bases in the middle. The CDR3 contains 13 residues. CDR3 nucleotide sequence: TGTGCCAGCAGCGAGTCGATTAGCTATGGCTACACCTTC. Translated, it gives CASSESISYGYTF.

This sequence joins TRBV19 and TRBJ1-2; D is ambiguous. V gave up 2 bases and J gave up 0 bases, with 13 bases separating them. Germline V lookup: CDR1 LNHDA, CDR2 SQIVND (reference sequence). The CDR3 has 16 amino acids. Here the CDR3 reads CASSISSQRANYGYTF. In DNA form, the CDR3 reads TGTGCCAGTAGTATAAGTAGCCAGCGCGCTAACTATGGCTACACCTTC.